Below, 9 T cell receptor beta chains from the same sample are listed, as sequenced in a study of T-cell memory formation after mild COVID-19. Each CDR3 protein is one row after TCRdb ran MiXCR on the 5' RACE reads. The sample has hundreds of thousands of distinct CDR3 sequences, approximately 15% seen once. Sample: PBMCs or a T cell subset sorted from them (not recorded which). The source of these receptors is a man aged 18 to 29 who had mild COVID-19 (a few samples of this study predate the infection). Cell type and time point are not known.

In its sample, this clonotype was seen many times. The CDR3 region is CASSATGGPYNEQFF. In DNA form, the CDR3 reads TGTGCCAGCAGCGCAACAGGGGGCCCCTACAATGAGCAGTTCTTC. The rearrangement uses TRBV9 and TRBJ2-1; 9 bases map to TRBD1. Looked up from germline, CDR1 is SGDLS and CDR2 is YYNGEE. V shed 3 bases and J 2 bases; nucleotides not matched to a gene: 3. CDR3 length: 15 residues.

This clonotype has a handful of counts. The chain carries TRBV25-1 and TRBJ1-1; 10 bases align to TRBD1. CDR1 is MGHDK and CDR2 is SYGVNS in the germline V gene. V lost 4 bases and J lost 4; bases outside the gene matches: 6. There are 15 residues in the CDR3. CDR3 sequence reads: CASSGQGAWGTEAFF. CDR3 bases: TGTGCCAGCAGTGGACAGGGGGCTTGGGGCACTGAAGCTTTCTTT.

The V and J genes are TRBV7-9 and TRBJ2-7; TRBD2 matches 7 bases. With V trimmed by 4 bases and J by 2 bases, 11 bases remained unmatched. This CDR3 is 16 amino acids long. Germline lookup yields CDR1 SEHNR and CDR2 FQNEAQ (reference sequence). In DNA, the CDR3 is TGTGCCAGCAGCTCTCCCGGGGCGGGGGACCCCTACGAGCAGTACTTC. The encoded protein is CASSSPGAGDPYEQYF.

J is TRBJ1-4 and V is TRBV7-9, with D unclear. This CDR3 is 13 amino acids long. Trimming removed 1 base from V and 7 bases from J, with 7 bases in between. Germline V gives CDR1 SEHNR, CDR2 FQNEAQ (reference sequence). In DNA form, the CDR3 reads TGTGCCAGCAGCTTAGTTACGGTTGAAAAACTGTTTTTT. Its translation is CASSLVTVEKLFF.

This clonotype was recorded a few times. The chain links TRBV12-3 or TRBV12-4 to TRBJ2-7, with 9 positions matching TRBD1. The CDR3 sequence is 16 residues long. With V trimmed by 7 bases and J by 7 bases, 17 bases remained unmatched. This CDR3 is CASKTPGQGAKREQYV. CDR3 DNA sequence: TGTGCCAGCAAGACCCCGGGACAGGGTGCTAAGAGGGAGCAGTACGTC.

The chain uses TRBV6-5 and TRBJ1-1; maybe TRBD1 (5 bases). The germline CDR1 and CDR2 sequences are MNHEY and SVGAGI. V lost 0 bases and J 3 bases, leaving 14 bases between the germline ends. The CDR3 length is 16 residues. In nucleotides, the CDR3 is TGTGCCAGCAGTTACTCAGGTTCAGGGCGGGACACTGAAGCTTTCTTT. Its translation: CASSYSGSGRDTEAFF.

V gene TRBV6-2 or TRBV6-3 combines with J gene TRBJ2-1, with D perhaps TRBD1 (5 bases). This CDR3 comprises 15 residues. The V and J ends lost 6 bases and 0 bases respectively, with 12 bases between them. Germline CDR1 and CDR2: MNHEY and SVGEGT. CDR3 in DNA: TGTGCCAGCAGCTTCAGGGTGAGCTCCTACAATGAGCAGTTCTTC. It yields the protein CASSFRVSSYNEQFF.

This clonotype was seen many times. The DNA for the CDR3 is TGTGCCAGCAGCTCTAGCCGGGAGCAGTTCTTC. Translated: CASSSSREQFF. The J gene is TRBJ2-1, the V gene TRBV7-2; D perhaps matches TRBD2 (5 bases). CDR3 length: 11 amino acids. V shed 4 bases and J shed 10 bases, with 8 bases lying between them. Germline lookup yields CDR1 SGHTA and CDR2 FQGNSA.

This clonotype was recorded a few times. This chain uses TRBV7-2 with TRBJ2-3, with 8 nucleotides matching TRBD2. V was pared by 1 base and J by 3 bases, with 6 bases of the junction left unmatched. The CDR3 consists of 16 residues. Germline V lookup: CDR1 SGHTA, CDR2 FQGNSA. CDR3 sequence (DNA): TGTGCCAGCAGCTTAGTTGGCGGGGGGAGGACAGATACGCAGTATTTT. This gives the protein CASSLVGGGRTDTQYF.